This T cell receptor (beta chain) was sequenced in a study of radiation and T cells in renal cell carcinoma. Study summary: Nephrectomy followed 15 Gy stereotactic body radiation by 4 weeks. Overall study findings and caveats: Pretreatment tumor biopsies were lacking, so baseline clonotypes are unknown. Top tumor clonotypes rose in blood 2 weeks post-radiation, then contracted.

The CDR3 loop spans 15 amino acids. V dropped 1 base and J dropped 9 bases, with 17 bases sitting between them. Germline CDR1 and CDR2: SGHNT and YYREEE (reference sequence). The time point was: blood 2 weeks post-SBRT. Treatment reported: 15 Gy SBRT to primary tumor, nephrectomy 4 weeks later. This renal cell carcinoma was of the clear cell type. Details on this clone: What it binds is unknown.

Clones were sequenced by immunoSEQ multiplex PCR, and TCRdb holds only the in-frame ones, with some missing. There are roughly 140,000 clones in the sample; approximately 88% occur only once, and 10% to 15% lies in the top ten. The sample in question was blood, obtained from a patient whose treatment included radiotherapy and nephrectomy. The receptor comes from a woman aged 50 to 60 with renal cell carcinoma. This chain uses TRBV5-4 with TRBJ2-1, with D perhaps matching TRBD2 (6 bases). The CDR3 is CASSLYGGASGEQFF. The CDR3 DNA reads TGTGCCAGCAGCTTGTACGGGGGAGCCTCTGGTGAGCAGTTCTTC.